This T cell receptor (beta chain) was identified in a study of blood T cell repertoires in COVID-19. Turning to the study itself: Italy, Spain and the United States were the sources of the convalescent and acute COVID-19 samples. The cDNA or gDNA used as material had been derived from T cells, B-cell-depleted T cells, or PBMCs.

The CDR3 consists of 16 residues. Germline CDR1 reads KGHSH; CDR2 reads LQKENI. V shed 4 bases and J shed 0 bases, with 15 bases lying between them. During active infection, Seattle patients enrolled and were then monitored through disease. Under the authors' procedure: Estimation of nucleated cell counts was performed using reference gene primer amplification. The data were produced by immunoSEQ multiplex PCR, yet TCRdb's version contains in-frame clones alone and is incomplete. Clone size and the V and J calls come from that table; the DNA yielded D and trimming. The sample lists 390,000 or so clones, around 87% occurring once.

Source material: peripheral blood. This TCR came from a woman aged 25-40 years with COVID-19, enrolled during active disease. The rearrangement uses TRBV18 and TRBJ1-2; unclear D gene. CDR3 residues: CASSLLSDISNYGYTF. CDR3 bases: TGTGCCAGCTCACTACTCTCTGACATCTCTAACTATGGCTACACCTTC.